Listed below are T cell receptor beta chains from one sample, sequenced in a study of CXCR3-negative and CXCR3-positive naive CD8 T cells. With the 5' RACE reads reprocessed, TCRdb shows one record per CDR3 protein and no DNA. The sample has roughly 55,000 distinct CDR3 sequences. Sequencing input: naive CXCR3+ CD8+ T cells from blood. These TCRs come from a human donor in good health. Some clones in this sample may be carry-over from other donors' samples. Each CDR3 is given with its conserved first and last residue.

J gene,V gene,CDR3 protein
TRBJ2-5,TRBV5-1,CASSHGTTGQETQYF
TRBJ2-7,TRBV4-3,CASSQAGQGTYEQYF
TRBJ1-5,TRBV7-9,CASSPPGASSNQPQHF
TRBJ2-7,TRBV29-1,CSVDYRYEQYF
TRBJ1-1,TRBV29-1,CSAIPGPQNTEAFF
TRBJ2-1,TRBV28,CASSLGLVKPNEQFF
TRBJ1-1,TRBV28,CASSLTGSRVNTEAFF
TRBJ2-3,TRBV20-1,CSAHQLAEISTDTQYF
TRBJ1-1,TRBV18,CASSPPDWEGNNTEAFF
TRBJ2-7,TRBV7-9,CASSLRRGAYEQYF
TRBJ2-1,TRBV6-4,CASSAGAYNEQFF
TRBJ2-1,TRBV2,CASSPGQSPYNEQFF
TRBJ2-1,TRBV7-3,CASSFTSGDPYNEQFF
TRBJ1-2,TRBV7-2,CASSLIGLVPNYGYTF
TRBJ2-4,TRBV29-1,CSAQYLNQDIQYF
TRBJ2-6,TRBV27,CASSAGPVLSGANVLTF
TRBJ2-1,TRBV6-5,CASSYSPTGHNEQFF
TRBJ1-1,TRBV28,CASGSETGGFVEAFF
TRBJ2-1,TRBV5-1,CASSLEDSDYNEQFF
TRBJ1-2,TRBV25-1,CASDQGTGGNYGYTF
TRBJ2-1,TRBV5-6,CASSLTDKEFF
TRBJ2-1,TRBV29-1,CSVEQGAGNEQFF
TRBJ1-2,TRBV7-2,CASSLVTDSFYGYTF
TRBJ2-3,TRBV20-1,CRLGTSGGLLRRDTQYF
TRBJ2-7,TRBV12-3/TRBV12-4,CASSLGGGHFEQYF
TRBJ1-2,TRBV29-1,CSVERSGDLYGYTF
TRBJ1-1,TRBV3-1,CASSPTRGGGTEAFF
TRBJ1-1,TRBV7-9,CASSFEGGTEAFF
TRBJ2-3,TRBV5-1,CASSSTSGGTDTQYF
TRBJ1-2,TRBV7-8,CASSARDSMPPGYTF
TRBJ1-5,TRBV6-6,CASILQGAGNQPQHF
TRBJ2-2,TRBV29-1,CSVFRGPIPGELFF
TRBJ2-2,TRBV20-1,CSASRANTGELFF
TRBJ2-3,TRBV24-1,CATSDSPVRADTQYF
TRBJ2-1,TRBV7-2,CASTTGTGRREQFF
TRBJ1-1,TRBV4-1,CASSQEGGRAEAFF
TRBJ2-1,TRBV7-9,CASSPGVGVSYNEQFF
TRBJ1-5,TRBV7-6,CASSLAAGTETLNSNQTQHF
TRBJ1-5,TRBV12-3/TRBV12-4,CASSLAGLGNQPQHF
TRBJ2-6,TRBV29-1,CSVEVLEEGANVLTF
TRBJ2-7,TRBV29-1,CSAITRDSYEQYF
TRBJ2-1,TRBV14,CASSILAGGYNEQFF
TRBJ2-1,TRBV3-1,CASSQYSGSGNEQFF
TRBJ2-1,TRBV12-3/TRBV12-4,CASRTSGVVQFF
TRBJ2-3,TRBV19,CASSILLAGGSTDTQYF
TRBJ2-3,TRBV12-3/TRBV12-4,CASSGLAGGTDTQYF
TRBJ2-5,TRBV10-3,CAISELGGAGETQYF
TRBJ2-5,TRBV29-1,CSVEVVIGAGTAETQYF
TRBJ1-5,TRBV6-2/TRBV6-3,CASSYLQGAYQPQHF
TRBJ2-7,TRBV29-1,CSASLVMGDEQYF
TRBJ2-5,TRBV2,CASSYTGTLSETQYF
TRBJ1-5,TRBV6-2/TRBV6-3,CASSPENRSNQPQHF
TRBJ2-1,TRBV5-5,CASSFTGDEQFF
TRBJ1-5,TRBV6-6,CASRPDRPDQPQHF
TRBJ1-1,TRBV28,CASSPLDREPEAFF
TRBJ2-3,TRBV7-2,CASLLAGPLDTQYF
TRBJ2-2,TRBV28,CASSVGPNTGELFF
TRBJ1-1,TRBV20-1,CSARAVVMNTEAFF
TRBJ2-7,TRBV4-1,CASSQDTSSYEQYF
TRBJ2-5,TRBV7-9,CASSDGTSGDKETQYF